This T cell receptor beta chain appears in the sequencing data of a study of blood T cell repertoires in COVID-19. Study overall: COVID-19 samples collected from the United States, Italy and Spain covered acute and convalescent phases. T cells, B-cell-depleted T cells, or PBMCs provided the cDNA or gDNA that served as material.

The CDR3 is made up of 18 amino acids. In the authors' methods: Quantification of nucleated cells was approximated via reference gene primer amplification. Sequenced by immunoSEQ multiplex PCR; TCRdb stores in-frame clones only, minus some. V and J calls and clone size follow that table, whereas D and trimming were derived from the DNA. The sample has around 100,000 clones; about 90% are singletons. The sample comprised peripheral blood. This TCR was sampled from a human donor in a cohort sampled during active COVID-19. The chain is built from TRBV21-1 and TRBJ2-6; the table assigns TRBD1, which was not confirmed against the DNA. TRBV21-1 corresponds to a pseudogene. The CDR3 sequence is CASSKGDTKTTGANVLTF. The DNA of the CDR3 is TGTGCCAGCAGCAAAGGAGACACCAAAACAACTGGGGCCAACGTCCTGACTTTC.